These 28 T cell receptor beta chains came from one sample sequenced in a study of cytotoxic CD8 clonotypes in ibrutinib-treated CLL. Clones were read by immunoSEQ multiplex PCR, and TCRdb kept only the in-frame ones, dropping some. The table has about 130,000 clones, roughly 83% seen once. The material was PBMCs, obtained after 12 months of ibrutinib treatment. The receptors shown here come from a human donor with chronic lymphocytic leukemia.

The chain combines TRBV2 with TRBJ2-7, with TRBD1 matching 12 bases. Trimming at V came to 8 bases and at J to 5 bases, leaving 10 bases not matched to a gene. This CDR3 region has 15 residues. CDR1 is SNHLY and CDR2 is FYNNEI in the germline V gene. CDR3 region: CASGPGTGGLDEQYF. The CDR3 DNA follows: TGTGCCAGCGGACCTGGGACAGGGGGCTTGGACGAGCAGTACTTC.

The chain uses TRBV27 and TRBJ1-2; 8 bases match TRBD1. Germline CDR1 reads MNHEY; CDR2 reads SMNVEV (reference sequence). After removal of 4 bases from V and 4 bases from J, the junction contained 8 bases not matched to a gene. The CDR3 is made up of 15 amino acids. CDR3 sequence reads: CASSSQGVFFYGYTF. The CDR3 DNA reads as TGTGCCAGCAGTTCACAGGGGGTATTCTTCTATGGCTACACCTTC.

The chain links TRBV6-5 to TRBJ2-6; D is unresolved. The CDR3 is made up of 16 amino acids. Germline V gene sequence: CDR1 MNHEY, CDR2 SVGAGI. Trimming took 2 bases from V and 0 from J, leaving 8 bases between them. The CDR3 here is CASSYARVSGANVLTF. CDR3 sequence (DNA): TGTGCCAGCAGTTACGCCCGGGTCTCTGGGGCCAACGTCCTGACTTTC.

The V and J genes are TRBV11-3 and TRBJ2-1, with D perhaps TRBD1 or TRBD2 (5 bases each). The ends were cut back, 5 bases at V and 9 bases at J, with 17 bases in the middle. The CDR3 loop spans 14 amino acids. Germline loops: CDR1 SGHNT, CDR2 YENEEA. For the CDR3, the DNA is TGTGCCAGCAGCCATAGCCGCTTTGGGGGTGAGCAGTTCTTC. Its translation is CASSHSRFGGEQFF.

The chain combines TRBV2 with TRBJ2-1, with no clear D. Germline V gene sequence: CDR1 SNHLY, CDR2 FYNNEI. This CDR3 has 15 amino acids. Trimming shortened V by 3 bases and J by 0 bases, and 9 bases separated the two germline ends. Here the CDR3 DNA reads TGTGCCAGCAGTGAGGACCGGAGCTCCTACAATGAGCAGTTCTTC. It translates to CASSEDRSSYNEQFF. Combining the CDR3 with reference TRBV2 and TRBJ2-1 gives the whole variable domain EPEVTQTPSHQVTQMGQEVILRCVPISNHLYFYWYRQILGQKVEFLVSFYNNEISEKSEIFDDQFSVERPDGSNFTLKIRSTKLEDSAMYFCASSEDRSSYNEQFFGPGTRLTVL.

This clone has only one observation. DNA for the CDR3: TGTGCCAGCAGCTTAGGAGGGGGGCCTTCCTACGAGCAGTACTTC. It codes for CASSLGGGPSYEQYF. This chain links TRBV11-2 with TRBJ2-7, with D possibly called TRBD1 or TRBD2 (6 bases each). This CDR3 region has 15 residues. Between the trimmed V and J ends, which lost 1 base and 1 base, there was a span of 11 bases. CDR1 is SGHAT, CDR2 FQNNGV, per germline.

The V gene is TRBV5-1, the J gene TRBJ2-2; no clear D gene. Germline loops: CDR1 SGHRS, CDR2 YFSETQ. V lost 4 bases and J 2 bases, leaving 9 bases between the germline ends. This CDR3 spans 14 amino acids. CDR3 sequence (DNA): TGCGCCAGCAGCCAAACCCCCAACACCGGGGAGCTGTTTTTT. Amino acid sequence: CASSQTPNTGELFF.

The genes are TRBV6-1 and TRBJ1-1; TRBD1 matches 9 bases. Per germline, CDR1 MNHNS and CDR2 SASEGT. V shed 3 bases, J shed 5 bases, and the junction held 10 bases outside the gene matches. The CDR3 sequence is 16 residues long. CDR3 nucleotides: TGTGCCAGCAGTGAGCAGCCGGGACAGGGAGGAACTGAAGCTTTCTTT. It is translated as CASSEQPGQGGTEAFF.

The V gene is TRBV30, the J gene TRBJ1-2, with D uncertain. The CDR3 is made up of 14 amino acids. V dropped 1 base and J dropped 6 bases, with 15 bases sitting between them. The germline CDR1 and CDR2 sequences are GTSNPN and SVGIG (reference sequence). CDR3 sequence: CAWSGAGYLHGYTF. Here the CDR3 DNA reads TGTGCCTGGAGTGGGGCGGGATACTTGCATGGCTACACCTTC.

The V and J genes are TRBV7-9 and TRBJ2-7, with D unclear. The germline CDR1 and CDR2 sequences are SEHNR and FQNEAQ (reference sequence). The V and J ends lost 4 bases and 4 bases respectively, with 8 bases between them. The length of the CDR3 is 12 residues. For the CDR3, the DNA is TGTGCCAGCAGCTACGGGTGGTACGAGCAGTACTTC. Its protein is CASSYGWYEQYF.

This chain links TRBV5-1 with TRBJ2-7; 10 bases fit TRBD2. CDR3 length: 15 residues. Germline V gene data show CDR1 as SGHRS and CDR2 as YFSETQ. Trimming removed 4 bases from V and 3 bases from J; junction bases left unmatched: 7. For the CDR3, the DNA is TGCGCCAGCAGCCCTAGCGGGAGTTTACGCTACGAGCAGTACTTC. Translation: CASSPSGSLRYEQYF. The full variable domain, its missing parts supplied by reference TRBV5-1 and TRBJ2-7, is KAGVTQTPRYLIKTRGQQVTLSCSPISGHRSVSWYQQTPGQGLQFLFEYFSETQRNKGNFPGRFSGRQFSNSRSEMNVSTLELGDSALYLCASSPSGSLRYEQYFGPGTRLTVT.

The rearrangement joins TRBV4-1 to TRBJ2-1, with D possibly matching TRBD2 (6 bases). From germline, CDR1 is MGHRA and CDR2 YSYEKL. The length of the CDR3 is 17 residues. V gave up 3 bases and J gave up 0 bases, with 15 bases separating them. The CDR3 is CASSHRGSGSSYNEQFF. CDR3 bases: TGCGCCAGCAGCCATCGAGGTAGCGGAAGCTCCTACAATGAGCAGTTCTTC.

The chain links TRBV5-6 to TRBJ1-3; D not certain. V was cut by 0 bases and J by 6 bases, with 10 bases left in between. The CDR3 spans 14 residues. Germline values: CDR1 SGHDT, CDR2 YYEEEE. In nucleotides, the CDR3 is TGTGCCAGCAGCTTGGCTCGGTGGATAAACACCATATATTTT. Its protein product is CASSLARWINTIYF.

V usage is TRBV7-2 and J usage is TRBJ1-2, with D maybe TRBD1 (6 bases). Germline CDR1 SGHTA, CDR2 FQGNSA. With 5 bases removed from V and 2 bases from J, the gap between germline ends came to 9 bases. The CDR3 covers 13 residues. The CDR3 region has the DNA TGTGCCAGCAGCACACAGGGAAACTATGGCTACACCTTC. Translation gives CASSTQGNYGYTF. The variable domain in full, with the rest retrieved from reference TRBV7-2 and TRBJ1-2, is GAGVSQSPSNKVTEKGKDVELRCDPISGHTALYWYRQSLGQGLEFLIYFQGNSAPDKSGLPSDRFSAERTGGSVSTLTIQRTQQEDSAVYLCASSTQGNYGYTFGSGTRLTVV.

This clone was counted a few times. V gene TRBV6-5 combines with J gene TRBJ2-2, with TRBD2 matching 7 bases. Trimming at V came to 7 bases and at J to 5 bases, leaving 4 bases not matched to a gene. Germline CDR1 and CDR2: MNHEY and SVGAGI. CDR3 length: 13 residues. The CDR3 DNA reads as TGTGCCAGCATCTATAGCGGGACCGGGGAGCTGTTTTTT. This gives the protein CASIYSGTGELFF.

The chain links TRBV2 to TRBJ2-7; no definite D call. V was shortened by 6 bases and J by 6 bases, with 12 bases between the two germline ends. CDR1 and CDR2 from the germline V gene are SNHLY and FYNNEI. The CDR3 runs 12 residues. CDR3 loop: CASSLKGGEQYF. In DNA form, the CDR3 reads TGTGCCAGCAGCCTCAAGGGTGGCGAGCAGTACTTC. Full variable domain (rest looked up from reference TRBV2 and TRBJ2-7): EPEVTQTPSHQVTQMGQEVILRCVPISNHLYFYWYRQILGQKVEFLVSFYNNEISEKSEIFDDQFSVERPDGSNFTLKIRSTKLEDSAMYFCASSLKGGEQYFGPGTRLTVT.

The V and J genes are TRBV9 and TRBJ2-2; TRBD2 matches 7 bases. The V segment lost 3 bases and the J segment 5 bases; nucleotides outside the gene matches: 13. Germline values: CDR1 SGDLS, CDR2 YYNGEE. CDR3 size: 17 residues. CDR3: CASSGAGDTGLTGELFF. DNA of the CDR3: TGTGCCAGCAGCGGGGCGGGGGATACCGGCTTGACCGGGGAGCTGTTTTTT.

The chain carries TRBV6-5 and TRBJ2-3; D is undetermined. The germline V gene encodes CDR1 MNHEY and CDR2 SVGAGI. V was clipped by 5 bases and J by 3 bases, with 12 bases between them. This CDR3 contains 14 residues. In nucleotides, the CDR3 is TGTGCCAGCAGTATCCGCCTCATTACAGATACGCAGTATTTT. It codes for CASSIRLITDTQYF.

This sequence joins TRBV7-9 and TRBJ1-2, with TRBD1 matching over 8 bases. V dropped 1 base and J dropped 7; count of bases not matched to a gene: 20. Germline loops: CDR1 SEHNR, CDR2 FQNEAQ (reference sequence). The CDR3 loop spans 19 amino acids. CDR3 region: CASSLVLFAGGDLSSGYTF. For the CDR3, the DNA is TGTGCCAGCAGCTTAGTTTTGTTTGCAGGGGGCGATTTGTCTTCTGGCTACACCTTC.

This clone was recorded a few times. In DNA form, the CDR3 reads TGTGCCAGCAGCTTAGGGCACGACACAGATACGCAGTATTTT. It specifies CASSLGHDTDTQYF. V gene TRBV7-2 combines with J gene TRBJ2-3, with D hard to call. CDR1 is SGHTA, CDR2 FQGNSA, per germline. CDR3 size: 14 residues. V lost 1 base and J lost 2, with 7 bases in between.

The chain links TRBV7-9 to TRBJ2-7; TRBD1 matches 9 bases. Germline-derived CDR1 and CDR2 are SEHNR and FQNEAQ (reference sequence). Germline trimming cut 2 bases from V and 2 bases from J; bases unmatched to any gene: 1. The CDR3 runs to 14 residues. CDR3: CASSLWTGAYEQYF. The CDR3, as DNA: TGTGCCAGCAGCTTATGGACAGGGGCCTACGAGCAGTACTTC.

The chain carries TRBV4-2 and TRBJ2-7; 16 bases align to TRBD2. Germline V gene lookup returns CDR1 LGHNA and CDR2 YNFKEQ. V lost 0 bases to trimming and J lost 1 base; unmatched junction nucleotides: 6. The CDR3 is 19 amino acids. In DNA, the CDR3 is TGTGCCAGCAGCCAAGACGGTCCGGGACTAGCGGGAGGGTCCTACGAGCAGTACTTC. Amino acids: CASSQDGPGLAGGSYEQYF.

CDR3 in DNA: TGCAGCGCCGCCGGGGGAGGCCGGTACACCGGGGAGCTGTTTTTT. This gives the protein CSAAGGGRYTGELFF. The V call is TRBV29-1, the J call TRBJ2-2, with D perhaps TRBD2 (6 bases). Deletions cut 7 bases from V and 3 bases from J, with 18 bases between. This CDR3 spans 15 amino acids. In germline, CDR1 is SQVTM, CDR2 ANQGSEA.

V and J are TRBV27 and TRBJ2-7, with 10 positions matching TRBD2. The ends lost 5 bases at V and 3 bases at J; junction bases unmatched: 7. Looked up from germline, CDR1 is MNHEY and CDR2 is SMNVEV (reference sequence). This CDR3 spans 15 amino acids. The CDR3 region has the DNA TGTGCCAGCAGTCCGGGACTAGCGATAAACTACGAGCAGTACTTC. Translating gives CASSPGLAINYEQYF.

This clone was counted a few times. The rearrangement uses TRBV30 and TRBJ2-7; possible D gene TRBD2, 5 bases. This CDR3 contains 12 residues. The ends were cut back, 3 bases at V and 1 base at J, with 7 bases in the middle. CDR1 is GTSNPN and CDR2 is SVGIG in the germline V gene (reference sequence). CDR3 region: CAWREESYEQYF. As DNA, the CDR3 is TGTGCCTGGAGGGAGGAGTCCTACGAGCAGTACTTC.

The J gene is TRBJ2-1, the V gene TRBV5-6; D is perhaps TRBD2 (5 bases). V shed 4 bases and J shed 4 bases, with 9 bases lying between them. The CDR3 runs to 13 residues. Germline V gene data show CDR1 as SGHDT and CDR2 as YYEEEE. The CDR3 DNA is TGTGCCAGCAGCAGGAGGCAATACAATGAGCAGTTCTTC. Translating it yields CASSRRQYNEQFF. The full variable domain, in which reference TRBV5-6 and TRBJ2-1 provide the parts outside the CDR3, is DAGVTQSPTHLIKTRGQQVTLRCSPKSGHDTVSWYQQALGQGPQFIFQYYEEEERQRGNFPDRFSGHQFPNYSSELNVNALLLGDSALYLCASSRRQYNEQFFGPGTRLTVL.

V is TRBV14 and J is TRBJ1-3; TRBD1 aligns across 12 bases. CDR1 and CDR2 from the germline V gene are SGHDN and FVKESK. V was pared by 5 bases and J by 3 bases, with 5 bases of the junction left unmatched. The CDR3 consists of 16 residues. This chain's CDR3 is CASSFGTGGGGNTIYF. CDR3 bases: TGTGCCAGCAGCTTCGGGACAGGGGGCGGTGGAAACACCATATATTTT.

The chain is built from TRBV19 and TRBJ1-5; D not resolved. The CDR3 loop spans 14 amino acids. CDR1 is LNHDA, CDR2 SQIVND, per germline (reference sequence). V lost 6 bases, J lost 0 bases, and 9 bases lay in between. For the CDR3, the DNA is TGTGCCAGTAGGGACGGTAATAGCAATCAGCCCCAGCATTTT. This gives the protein CASRDGNSNQPQHF.